The 7 T cell receptor beta chains given below trace back to one sample, sequenced in a study of cytotoxic CD8 clonotypes in ibrutinib-treated CLL. TCRdb's copy holds only in-frame clones and misses some; the assay was immunoSEQ multiplex PCR. The sample has under 200,000 clones; 84% are singletons. Specimen: PBMCs, collected after 24 months of ibrutinib treatment. The receptors come from a human donor with chronic lymphocytic leukemia.

The rearrangement uses TRBV2 and TRBJ2-1; 16 bases fit TRBD2. The V gene's germline CDR1 is SNHLY and CDR2 FYNNEI. V shed 11 bases and J 6 bases; nucleotides not matched to a gene: 7. This CDR3 comprises 15 residues. CDR3: CASVGLAGGPNEQFF. The DNA of the CDR3 is TGTGCCTCGGTGGGACTAGCGGGGGGGCCCAATGAGCAGTTCTTC.

CDR3 coding DNA: TGTGCCAGCACGGTTCAGGGAGGGCACTCTGGAAACACCATATATTTT. Protein: CASTVQGGHSGNTIYF. V and J are TRBV2 and TRBJ1-3; maybe TRBD1 (5 bases). Germline CDR1 and CDR2: SNHLY and FYNNEI. This CDR3 has 16 residues. Trimming removed 7 bases at V and 0 bases at J, with 16 bases between. Full variable domain (missing parts from reference TRBV2 and TRBJ1-3): EPEVTQTPSHQVTQMGQEVILRCVPISNHLYFYWYRQILGQKVEFLVSFYNNEISEKSEIFDDQFSVERPDGSNFTLKIRSTKLEDSAMYFCASTVQGGHSGNTIYFGEGSWLTVV.

The V gene is TRBV28, the J gene TRBJ2-7, with 13 bases fitting TRBD2. With V trimmed by 6 bases and J by 7 bases, 6 bases remained unmatched. This CDR3 contains 14 residues. Germline V gives CDR1 MDHEN, CDR2 SYDVKM. CDR3 protein: CASRGLAGVGEQYF. The CDR3 region has the DNA TGTGCCAGCAGAGGACTAGCGGGAGTTGGAGAGCAGTACTTC.

The chain employs TRBV5-4 and TRBJ2-5; TRBD1 matches at 7 bases. CDR1 SGHNT and CDR2 YYREEE come from the germline V gene (reference sequence). Unmatched junction bases numbered 11, after V lost 0 bases and J lost 6 bases. CDR3 size: 16 residues. The CDR3 sequence is CASSLVGADRLKTQYF. The CDR3 nucleotides read TGTGCCAGCAGCTTGGTCGGTGCGGACAGGTTAAAGACCCAGTACTTC.

V is TRBV18 and J is TRBJ1-2; a possible D gene is TRBD1 (5 bases). The CDR3 runs 15 residues. Deletions cut 4 bases from V and 5 bases from J, with 17 bases between. The germline CDR1 and CDR2 sequences are KGHSH and LQKENI. The CDR3, as DNA: TGTGCCAGCTCACGGGAAGAGGGACCGCGGTATGGCTACACCTTC. As protein: CASSREEGPRYGYTF.

This sequence joins TRBV2 and TRBJ2-2; either TRBD1 or TRBD2 may fit D (5 bases each). Trimming removed 4 bases from V and 4 bases from J, with 13 bases in between. The CDR3 sequence is 15 residues long. Germline values: CDR1 SNHLY, CDR2 FYNNEI. Here the CDR3 DNA reads TGTGCCAGCAGTGCCCCGGGGCGGATCACCGGGGAGCTGTTTTTT. The encoded protein is CASSAPGRITGELFF.

This chain uses TRBV7-9 with TRBJ1-1; 7 nucleotides line up with TRBD1. The germline CDR1 and CDR2 sequences are SEHNR and FQNEAQ (reference sequence). The CDR3 loop spans 15 amino acids. J gave up 4 bases and V 4 bases, and 9 bases lay outside the gene matches. CDR3 sequence reads: CASSSSSTGSTEAFF. The CDR3 nucleotides read TGTGCCAGCAGCTCATCATCGACAGGGAGCACTGAAGCTTTCTTT.